These 30 T cell receptor beta chains originate from one sample sequenced in a study of blood T cell repertoires in COVID-19. The assay was immunoSEQ multiplex PCR, and TCRdb's table has in-frame clones only and misses some. The profile shows a few hundred thousand clones, 89% of them singletons. The material sequenced was PBMCs or T cells enriched from blood (not recorded which). The receptors stem from a woman in her twenties or thirties who had recovered from COVID-19.

This chain joins TRBV21-1 and TRBJ1-1. TRBV21-1 is a listed pseudogene. This CDR3 region has 14 residues. The CDR3 spells CASSKVPGNTEAFF. DNA of the CDR3: TGTGCCAGCAGCAAAGTCCCCGGGAACACTGAAGCTTTCTTT.

This chain links TRBV19 with TRBJ1-1, with D unclear. CDR1 is LNHDA and CDR2 is SQIVND in the germline V gene (reference sequence). This CDR3 has 13 amino acids. V lost 5 bases to trimming and J lost 0 bases, with 7 bases between them. CDR3 protein: CASSYTVNTEAFF. The CDR3 DNA reads as TGTGCCAGTAGTTACACCGTGAACACTGAAGCTTTCTTT.

This clone appeared a few times. V gene TRBV3-1 (or the pseudogene TRBV3-2) combines with J gene TRBJ1-3; D not resolved. CDR1 LGHDT and CDR2 YNNKEL come from the germline V gene (reference sequence). The CDR3 length is 14 residues. Trimming left V 1 base short and J 1 base short, with 5 bases between. As DNA, the CDR3 is TGTGCCAGCAGCCAAGCCGGGTCTGGAAACACCATATATTTT. Translation: CASSQAGSGNTIYF.

V gene TRBV10-1 combines with J gene TRBJ1-1, with TRBD1 as a possible D gene (5 bases). This CDR3 spans 15 amino acids. The germline V and J ends were trimmed by 6 bases and 1 base, with 15 bases remaining between them. Germline V gives CDR1 WNHNN, CDR2 SYGVQD (reference sequence). The CDR3 is CASRELTDPNTEAFF. CDR3 nucleotides: TGCGCCAGCAGGGAATTGACAGACCCGAACACTGAAGCTTTCTTT.

The CDR3: CASGEQGPLGVAGGSDTQYF. For the CDR3, the DNA is TGTGCCAGCGGGGAACAGGGACCTCTGGGAGTAGCGGGAGGATCAGATACGCAGTATTTT. The J gene is TRBJ2-3, the V gene TRBV19; TRBD2 matches at 10 bases. The J segment lost 4 bases and the V segment lost 9 bases, leaving 25 bases of the junction unmatched. The germline gives CDR1 LNHDA, CDR2 SQIVND (reference sequence). The CDR3 extends over 20 amino acids.

CDR3 amino acids: CASSEASGAEQFF. The CDR3 DNA reads TGTGCCAGCAGTGAAGCAAGTGGAGCTGAGCAGTTCTTC. This chain links TRBV6-1 with TRBJ2-1; D gene uncertain. V was pared by 0 bases and J by 9 bases, with 9 bases between. Germline-derived CDR1 and CDR2 are MNHNS and SASEGT. The CDR3 extends over 13 amino acids.

The J gene is TRBJ1-5, the V gene TRBV28; D may be TRBD1 (5 bases). The V gene's germline CDR1 is MDHEN and CDR2 SYDVKM. V was shortened by 7 bases and J by 0 bases, with 19 bases between the two germline ends. The CDR3 totals 17 residues. CDR3 DNA sequence: TGTGCCAGCACTCCCCGGGGGGTTCTGCTTAGCAATCAGCCCCAGCATTTT. This encodes CASTPRGVLLSNQPQHF.

This clone is a singleton in its sample. V gene TRBV18 combines with J gene TRBJ1-6; maybe TRBD1 (6 bases). The germline V gene encodes CDR1 KGHSH and CDR2 LQKENI. V lost 1 base and J lost 4, with 11 bases in between. This CDR3 region has 16 residues. CDR3 sequence reads: CASSPLEDSYNSPLHF. CDR3 DNA: TGTGCCAGCTCACCACTCGAGGACAGTTATAATTCACCCCTCCACTTT.

The chain combines TRBV19 with TRBJ2-3; tentatively, D is TRBD2 (6 bases). This CDR3 contains 14 residues. Germline V lookup: CDR1 LNHDA, CDR2 SQIVND (reference sequence). Trimming pared 5 bases from V and 3 bases from J, leaving 12 bases between. As DNA, the CDR3 is TGTGCCAGTAGTTTCCGGGAGCAGACAGATACGCAGTATTTT. It codes for CASSFREQTDTQYF.

The V call is TRBV4-1, the J call TRBJ1-2; D ambiguous. Germline values: CDR1 MGHRA, CDR2 YSYEKL. V was clipped by 4 bases and J by 6 bases, with 15 bases between them. The CDR3 loop spans 14 amino acids. CDR3 region: CASSPPLGRHGYTF. The CDR3 DNA is TGCGCCAGCAGCCCCCCCCTGGGGAGGCATGGCTACACCTTC.

On this clone itself: Other nucleotide sequences in the sample specify the same CDR3. This chain uses TRBV18 with TRBJ2-5; possible D gene TRBD1, 6 bases. The CDR3 contains 13 residues. The germline V and J ends were trimmed by 3 bases and 3 bases, with 8 bases remaining between them. Germline loops: CDR1 KGHSH, CDR2 LQKENI. CDR3 residues: CASSPNREETQYF. The CDR3 bases are TGTGCCAGCTCACCCAACAGGGAAGAGACCCAGTACTTC.

The chain is built from TRBV21-1 and TRBJ2-7; the DNA was not used to check the table's D call, TRBD1. TRBV21-1 is a pseudogene. There are 12 residues in the CDR3. CDR3 bases: TGTGCCAGCAGCAATAGTGGGGACAGGTTGTACTTT. It encodes CASSNSGDRLYF.

This chain uses TRBV7-2 with TRBJ2-1; D uncertain. Trimming left V 5 bases short and J 1 base short, with 9 bases between. The CDR3 sequence is 14 residues long. In germline, CDR1 is SGHTA, CDR2 FQGNSA. CDR3 residues: CASSARLSYNEQFF. The CDR3 nucleotides read TGTGCCAGCAGCGCCCGTCTATCCTACAATGAGCAGTTCTTC.

The chain recombines TRBV9 with TRBJ2-1, with 9 bases fitting TRBD2. The V segment lost 0 bases and the J segment 8 bases; nucleotides outside the gene matches: 6. The CDR3 has 15 amino acids. Germline V CDR1 and CDR2: SGDLS, YYNGEE. CDR3 in amino acids: CASSVVAGGEDEQFF. DNA for the CDR3: TGTGCCAGCAGCGTAGTTGCGGGAGGGGAGGATGAGCAGTTCTTC.

CDR3 protein: CASSTTGVLNEKLFF. The CDR3 DNA sequence: TGTGCCAGCAGTACGACGGGGGTGCTTAATGAAAAACTGTTTTTT. This chain joins TRBV6-5 and TRBJ1-4, with D perhaps matching TRBD1 (5 bases). Germline V gene data show CDR1 as MNHEY and CDR2 as SVGAGI. The germline V and J ends were trimmed by 5 bases and 4 bases, with 14 bases remaining between them. The CDR3 has 15 amino acids.

This chain uses TRBV4-2 with TRBJ2-1; TRBD2 matches 16 bases. V lost 4 bases, J lost 1 base, and 7 bases stayed unmatched. Germline assignment: CDR1 LGHNA and CDR2 YNFKEQ. The CDR3 has 19 amino acids. Written as DNA, the CDR3 is TGTGCCAGCAGCCCAACCGGGACTAGCGGGAGGGCGTCCTACAATGAGCAGTTCTTC. Amino acids: CASSPTGTSGRASYNEQFF.

The rearrangement links TRBV28 to TRBJ2-3; D unclear. The germline V and J ends were trimmed by 5 bases and 0 bases, with 18 bases remaining between them. Germline CDR1 is MDHEN and CDR2 is SYDVKM. The CDR3 runs to 17 residues. As DNA, the CDR3 is TGTGCCAGCAGTCCGTTAGTGGAGAGATCTAGCACAGATACGCAGTATTTT. Protein product: CASSPLVERSSTDTQYF.

V and J are TRBV30 and TRBJ2-1, with TRBD1 matching over 11 bases. This CDR3 has 15 residues. Per germline, CDR1 GTSNPN and CDR2 SVGIG (reference sequence). After removal of 4 bases from V and 8 bases from J, the junction contained 10 bases not matched to a gene. The CDR3 protein is CAWIKRDRGTDEQFF. CDR3 sequence (DNA): TGTGCCTGGATAAAACGGGACAGGGGGACCGATGAGCAGTTCTTC.

This chain uses TRBV3-1 (or the pseudogene TRBV3-2) with TRBJ2-7; D remains unclear. Trimming took off 3 bases at V and 1 base at J, with 10 bases between the two ends. The germline CDR1 and CDR2 sequences are LGHDT and YNNKEL (reference sequence). The CDR3 covers 14 residues. The CDR3 coding sequence is TGTGCCAGCAGCCACCGGGTTACATCCTACGAGCAGTACTTC. The encoded protein is CASSHRVTSYEQYF.

The CDR3 region is CASRPMAGVQYF. The CDR3 coding sequence is TGTGCCAGCCGGCCTATGGCGGGGGTCCAGTACTTC. V gene TRBV27 combines with J gene TRBJ2-5, with 7 nucleotides matching TRBD2. The V gene's germline CDR1 is MNHEY and CDR2 SMNVEV (reference sequence). The V segment lost 8 bases and the J segment 10 bases; nucleotides outside the gene matches: 10. The CDR3 is 12 residues long.

Only one count was recorded for this clone. Different DNA sequences within this sample yield the same CDR3. The chain employs TRBV5-6 and TRBJ2-7; D is undetermined. The CDR3 covers 11 residues. V lost 2 bases, J lost 6 bases, and 6 bases lay in between. Germline V gene sequence: CDR1 SGHDT, CDR2 YYEEEE. CDR3 DNA: TGTGCCAGCAGCTTCAGTGGCGAGCAGTACTTC. Protein sequence: CASSFSGEQYF.

CDR3 sequence: CASSSWPIYSPLHF. DNA for the CDR3: TGTGCCAGCAGCTCCTGGCCCATTTATTCACCCCTCCACTTT. This chain connects TRBV7-2 to TRBJ1-6; D remains ambiguous. V lost 4 bases and J lost 8, with 12 bases in between. Germline V gene sequence: CDR1 SGHTA, CDR2 FQGNSA. The CDR3 extends over 14 amino acids.

The V gene is TRBV7-8, the J gene TRBJ2-7; 12 positions match TRBD1. CDR3 length: 14 amino acids. CDR1 SGHVS and CDR2 FQNEAQ come from the germline V gene. With 4 bases clipped from V and 7 bases from J, the junction kept 5 bases outside the gene matches. The CDR3 coding sequence is TGTGCCAGCAGCTCGGGACAGGGGGCTGGGGAGCAGTACTTC. This gives the protein CASSSGQGAGEQYF.

This chain connects TRBV4-1 to TRBJ1-5; D gene ambiguous. The length of the CDR3 is 15 residues. V was shortened by 1 base and J by 7 bases, with 14 bases between the two germline ends. CDR1 and CDR2 from the germline V gene are MGHRA and YSYEKL. The CDR3 DNA is TGCGCCAGCAGCCAAGGAGTGTCGGGTTTCCAGCCCCAGCATTTT. This sequence encodes CASSQGVSGFQPQHF.

This rearrangement joins TRBV2 to TRBJ1-6; 7 bases fit TRBD1. The CDR3 covers 15 residues. The V and J ends lost 3 bases and 6 bases, in that order; junction bases with no gene match: 5. In germline, CDR1 is SNHLY, CDR2 FYNNEI. CDR3 coding DNA: TGTGCCAGCAGTGATACCGGGACAGCTAATTCACCCCTCCACTTT. It encodes CASSDTGTANSPLHF.

This clone appeared a single time. The gene calls are TRBV19 and TRBJ2-7; tentatively, D is TRBD1 (6 bases). CDR3 size: 15 residues. Trimming cost V 6 bases and J 2 bases, with 17 bases left between them. CDR1 LNHDA and CDR2 SQIVND come from the germline V gene (reference sequence). In nucleotides, the CDR3 is TGTGCCAGTAGCCTCCTCTGGACAGCCCCCTACGAGCAGTACTTC. It yields the protein CASSLLWTAPYEQYF.

This clone occurred once. The rearrangement uses TRBV19 and TRBJ2-1; a possible D gene is TRBD1 (5 bases). From germline, CDR1 is LNHDA and CDR2 SQIVND (reference sequence). The CDR3 runs 13 residues. With 3 bases removed from V and 6 bases from J, the gap between germline ends came to 9 bases. This CDR3 reads CASSIVRGNEQFF. The CDR3 coding sequence is TGTGCCAGTAGTATTGTAAGGGGCAATGAGCAGTTCTTC.

The chain employs TRBV11-3 and TRBJ2-7; TRBD2 aligns across 8 bases. Looked up from germline, CDR1 is SGHNT and CDR2 is YENEEA. With 7 bases clipped from V and 5 bases from J, the junction kept 10 bases outside the gene matches. The CDR3 has 14 residues. The DNA of the CDR3 is TGTGCCAGCAACTCGGCGGGGGGAGCGAACGAGCAGTACTTC. Translating gives CASNSAGGANEQYF.

V usage is TRBV2 and J usage is TRBJ1-1; a weak D match, TRBD1 (5 bases). CDR3 length equals 13 residues. V lost 5 bases and J 5 bases, leaving 12 bases between the germline ends. The germline V gene has CDR1 SNHLY and CDR2 FYNNEI. The CDR3 DNA follows: TGTGCCAGCAGTCCGGACGGGGGAACTGAAGCTTTCTTT. This codes for CASSPDGGTEAFF.

The chain recombines TRBV5-1 with TRBJ1-1, with a weak D call TRBD1 (5 bases). Germline V gene sequence: CDR1 SGHRS, CDR2 YFSETQ. V lost 0 bases, J lost 4 bases, and 7 bases lay in between. This CDR3 spans 13 amino acids. The CDR3 loop is CASSLDGGTEAFF. CDR3 nucleotide sequence: TGCGCCAGCAGCTTGGACGGGGGCACTGAAGCTTTCTTT.